This TCR beta chain derives from a study of blood T cell repertoires in COVID-19. Study at large: Samples came from the United States, Italy and Spain, spanning acute and convalescent COVID-19. T cells, B-cell-depleted T cells, or PBMCs provided the cDNA or gDNA that served as material.

Germline V gene sequence: CDR1 MNHEY, CDR2 SVGEGT. The CDR3 is 15 amino acids. The germline V and J ends were trimmed by 5 bases and 0 bases, with 11 bases remaining between them. The authors' processing: By means of reference gene primer amplification, nucleated cell counts were estimated. Assay: immunoSEQ multiplex PCR; the TCRdb copy retains only in-frame clones and omits some. That table is the source of V, J and clone size, and D and trimming were worked out from the DNA. This table holds roughly 30,000 clones, roughly 65% found once. The chain has TRBV6-2 or TRBV6-3 and TRBJ1-3, with D possibly matching TRBD1 (5 bases). The receptor was derived from a human donor in a cohort sampled during active COVID-19. Material: peripheral blood. CDR3 in DNA: TGTGCCAGCAGTCGGGACTCACACTCTGGAAACACCATATATTTT. Translated: CASSRDSHSGNTIYF.